Shown below are 18 T cell receptor beta chains from a single sample sequenced in a study of Graves' ophthalmopathy and Graves' hyperthyroidism. The TCR beta CDR3 regions underwent amplification from RNA transcripts. HTBI primers were employed in first-round RT-PCR, then a second-round multiplex PCR followed. TCRdb independently ran MiXCR on the multiplex PCR reads; one entry per CDR3 protein. The data hold 200,000 to 250,000 distinct CDR3 sequences, with 20% to 25% observed a single time. Material for sequencing was peripheral blood. These receptors came from a woman aged 50 to 60 with Graves' ophthalmopathy.

Regarding this clonotype: Given a much more abundant clone one base away, this may be a read error. The V call is TRBV12-3 or TRBV12-4, the J call TRBJ1-3, with D tentatively TRBD1 (5 bases). Trimming shortened V by 6 bases and J by 3 bases, and 21 bases separated the two germline ends. The CDR3 is made up of 17 amino acids. The CDR3 coding sequence is TGTGCCAGCAGCCTCTCCGGGACCAAACTATATGGAAACACCATATATTTT. It translates to CASSLSGTKLYGNTIYF.

The V gene is TRBV30, the J gene TRBJ1-6; no clear D. Deletions cut 0 bases from V and 9 bases from J, with 3 bases between. Looked up from germline, CDR1 is GTSNPN and CDR2 is SVGIG (reference sequence). The CDR3 sequence is 11 residues long. In nucleotides, the CDR3 is TGTGCCTGGAGTGTAGGTTCACCCCTCCACTTT. It is translated as CAWSVGSPLHF.

The rearrangement uses TRBV18 and TRBJ1-2; 7 bases are a match to TRBD1. The CDR3 runs 15 residues. Germline V lookup: CDR1 KGHSH, CDR2 LQKENI. The junction had 11 bases not matched to a gene; V was cut back by 3 bases and J by 7 bases. The CDR3 DNA is TGTGCCAGCTCACCTGGGACAGCGGTGGGACTTGGCTACACCTTC. Its translation: CASSPGTAVGLGYTF.

The table lists this clonotype with many counts. The chain carries TRBV28 and TRBJ1-6; D not certain. CDR1 and CDR2 (germline): MDHEN, SYDVKM. V lost 5 bases and J 4 bases, leaving 12 bases between the germline ends. The length of the CDR3 is 15 residues. CDR3 sequence (DNA): TGTGCCAGCAGTCCGATTGACATTTATAATTCACCCCTCCACTTT. Its translation: CASSPIDIYNSPLHF. Full variable domain (missing parts from reference TRBV28 and TRBJ1-6): DVKVTQSSRYLVKRTGEKVFLECVQDMDHENMFWYRQDPGLGLRLIYFSYDVKMKEKGDIPEGYSVSREKKERFSLILESASTNQTSMYLCASSPIDIYNSPLHFGNGTRLTVT.

The chain has TRBV7-9 and TRBJ2-5; 11 nucleotides match TRBD2. CDR1 SEHNR and CDR2 FQNEAQ come from the germline V gene (reference sequence). J lost 5 bases, V lost 9 bases, and 8 bases had no gene match. The CDR3 runs to 14 residues. The chain's CDR3 is CASQVIAGGETQYF. In nucleotides, the CDR3 is TGTGCCAGTCAAGTTATAGCGGGAGGGGAGACCCAGTACTTC.

This clonotype was counted at least ten times. The chain is built from TRBV2 and TRBJ2-3; TRBD1 matches at 9 bases. The ends lost 6 bases at V and 4 bases at J; junction bases unmatched: 11. Germline assignment: CDR1 SNHLY and CDR2 FYNNEI. CDR3 length: 16 amino acids. CDR3 sequence reads: CASRGTGGAGPDTQYF. The CDR3 region has the DNA TGTGCCAGCAGGGGTACAGGGGGCGCAGGCCCAGATACGCAGTATTTT.

This clonotype has a count of ten or more. CDR3 residues: CASRGDSYEQYF. The CDR3 DNA reads TGCGCCAGCAGAGGCGACTCCTACGAGCAGTACTTC. This chain links TRBV5-1 with TRBJ2-7; D is uncertain. This CDR3 is built from 12 residues. The germline V and J ends were trimmed by 5 bases and 0 bases, with 6 bases remaining between them. Germline V gene data show CDR1 as SGHRS and CDR2 as YFSETQ.

This clonotype was recorded at least ten times. V usage is TRBV12-3 or TRBV12-4 and J usage is TRBJ1-5; D gene unclear. V shed 5 bases and J shed 0 bases, with 11 bases lying between them. The CDR3 runs to 15 residues. CDR3: CASSAGPYSNQPQHF. The CDR3, as DNA: TGTGCCAGCAGTGCAGGTCCATATAGCAATCAGCCCCAGCATTTT.

This clonotype was detected many times. The J gene is TRBJ2-7, the V gene TRBV7-9; tentatively, D is TRBD1 or TRBD2 (5 bases each). CDR1 and CDR2 from the germline V gene are SEHNR and FQNEAQ (reference sequence). This CDR3 contains 14 residues. Trimming removed 3 bases from V and 0 bases from J, with 9 bases in between. CDR3 sequence (DNA): TGTGCCAGCAGCTTGGGACGGTCCTCCTACGAGCAGTACTTC. Translation gives CASSLGRSSYEQYF.

This clonotype was seen repeatedly, ten times or more. The rearrangement joins TRBV12-3 or TRBV12-4 to TRBJ1-6, with a possible D match to TRBD1 (6 bases). The V and J ends lost 10 bases and 6 bases respectively, with 10 bases between them. The CDR3 spans 12 residues. CDR3 sequence reads: CATGVGNSPLHF. CDR3 sequence (DNA): TGTGCCACAGGGGTGGGTAATTCACCCCTCCACTTT.

This clonotype was seen at least ten times. The chain joins TRBV7-9 to TRBJ2-5; 7 bases map to TRBD1. CDR1 SEHNR and CDR2 FQNEAQ come from the germline V gene (reference sequence). This CDR3 region has 15 residues. Germline trimming cut 5 bases from V and 0 bases from J; bases unmatched to any gene: 6. CDR3 sequence reads: CASSRYTGDQETQYF. The CDR3 DNA follows: TGTGCCAGCAGCAGATACACAGGGGACCAAGAGACCCAGTACTTC.

This clonotype was observed many times. The DNA for the CDR3 is TGTGCCTGGAGTGTGCCTAGCGGGAGGTCGTCTAACGAGCAGTACTTC. This sequence encodes CAWSVPSGRSSNEQYF. The genes are TRBV30 and TRBJ2-7; 11 bases fit TRBD2. CDR1 GTSNPN and CDR2 SVGIG come from the germline V gene (reference sequence). With V trimmed by 0 bases and J by 5 bases, 9 bases remained unmatched. CDR3 length equals 16 residues.

This chain uses TRBV12-3 or TRBV12-4 with TRBJ1-3; 9 nucleotides match TRBD1. The CDR3 length is 15 residues. V gave up 6 bases and J gave up 7 bases; unmatched junction bases: 10. CDR3 sequence (DNA): TGTGCCAGCAGGTCCGCCGGGACAGGGTGGAACACCATATATTTT. Amino acid sequence: CASRSAGTGWNTIYF.

This clonotype was seen many times. This chain links TRBV12-3 or TRBV12-4 with TRBJ1-3; tentatively, D is TRBD1 (5 bases). Trimming left V 1 base short and J 0 bases short, with 16 bases between. This CDR3 comprises 18 residues. The CDR3 nucleotides are TGTGCCAGCAGTTTAGAGGTTTCTTCAGGGCTCTCTGGAAACACCATATATTTT. Its translation: CASSLEVSSGLSGNTIYF.

This clonotype has at least ten counts. The genes are TRBV9 and TRBJ2-5; TRBD1 might be the D (7 bases). CDR1 is SGDLS, CDR2 YYNGEE, per germline. This CDR3 has 15 amino acids. The germline V and J ends were trimmed by 2 bases and 3 bases, with 14 bases remaining between them. The CDR3 spells CASSVSGGHKETQYF. The CDR3, as DNA: TGTGCCAGCAGCGTCTCAGGGGGGCATAAAGAGACCCAGTACTTC.

This clonotype was recorded many times. The chain employs TRBV6-5 and TRBJ1-1; D not resolved. Per germline, CDR1 MNHEY and CDR2 SVGAGI. The V and J ends lost 6 bases and 9 bases respectively, with 11 bases between them. This CDR3 is 11 amino acids long. The CDR3 sequence: CASSDTRKAFF. In DNA, the CDR3 is TGTGCCAGCAGCGACACGAGAAAAGCTTTCTTT.

The chain carries TRBV12-3 or TRBV12-4 and TRBJ2-2; D uncertain. The CDR3 contains 11 residues. Trimming cost V 5 bases and J 7 bases, with 5 bases left between them. The CDR3 region has the DNA TGTGCCAGCAGTCCCCGCGGGGAGCTGTTTTTT. It specifies CASSPRGELFF.

This clonotype has ten or more counts. This may arise from a read error, as a much more abundant clone is one base away. This chain links TRBV28 with TRBJ1-5; D is undetermined. The CDR3 totals 15 residues. CDR1 MDHEN and CDR2 SYDVKM come from the germline V gene. CDR3 sequence: CTSSQDWLSNQPQHF. The DNA for the CDR3 is TGTACCAGCAGTCAAGACTGGCTTAGCAATCAGCCCCAGCATTTT.